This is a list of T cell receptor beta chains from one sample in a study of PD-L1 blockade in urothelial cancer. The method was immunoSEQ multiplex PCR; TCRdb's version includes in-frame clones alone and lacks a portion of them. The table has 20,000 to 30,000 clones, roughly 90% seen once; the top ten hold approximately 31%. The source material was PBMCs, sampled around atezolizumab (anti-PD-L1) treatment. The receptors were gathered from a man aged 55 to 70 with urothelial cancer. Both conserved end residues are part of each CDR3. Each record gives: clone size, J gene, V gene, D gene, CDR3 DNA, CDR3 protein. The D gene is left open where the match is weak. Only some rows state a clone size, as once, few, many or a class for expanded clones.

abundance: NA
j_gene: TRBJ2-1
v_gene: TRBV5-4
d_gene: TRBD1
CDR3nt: TGTGCCAGCAGCTCAGACAGGGCCCGATACAATGAGCAGTTCTTC
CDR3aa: CASSSDRARYNEQFF

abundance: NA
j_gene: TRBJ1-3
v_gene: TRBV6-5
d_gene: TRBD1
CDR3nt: TGTGCCAGCAGCTACCGGGACAGGGGTTACACCATATATTTT
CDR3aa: CASSYRDRGYTIYF

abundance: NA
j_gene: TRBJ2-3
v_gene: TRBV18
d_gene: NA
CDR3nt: TGTGCCAGCTCACCCCTTCGGGGGACAGATACGCAGTATTTT
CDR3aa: CASSPLRGTDTQYF

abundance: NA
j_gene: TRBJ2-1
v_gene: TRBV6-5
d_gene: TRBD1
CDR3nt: TGTGCCAGCAGCCCGGGACAGGGTATCAATGAGCAGTTCTTC
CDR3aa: CASSPGQGINEQFF

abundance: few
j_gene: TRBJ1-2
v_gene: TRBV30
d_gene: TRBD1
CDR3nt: TGTGCCTGGGAACAGGGGCACTATGGCTACACCTTC
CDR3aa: CAWEQGHYGYTF

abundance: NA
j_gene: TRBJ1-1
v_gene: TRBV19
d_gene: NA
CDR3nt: TGTGCCAGTAGTATTCTTGTGAACACTGAAGCTTTCTTT
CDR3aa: CASSILVNTEAFF

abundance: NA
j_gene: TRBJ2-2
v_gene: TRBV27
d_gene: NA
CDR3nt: TGTGCCAGCAGTTTATATATGAACACCGGGGAGCTGTTTTTT
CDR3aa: CASSLYMNTGELFF

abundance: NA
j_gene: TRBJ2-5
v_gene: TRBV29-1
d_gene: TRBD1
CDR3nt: TGCAGCGTTGTAGCGACAGGGTGGGAGACCCAGTACTTC
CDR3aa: CSVVATGWETQYF

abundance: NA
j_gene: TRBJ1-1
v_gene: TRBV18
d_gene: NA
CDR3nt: TGTGCCAGCTCACCGCGACAGGATAGGAACACTGAAGCTTTCTTT
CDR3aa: CASSPRQDRNTEAFF

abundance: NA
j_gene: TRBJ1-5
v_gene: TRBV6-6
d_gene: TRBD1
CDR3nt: TGTGCCAGCAGTTACTCGACAGGGGTAAATCAGCCCCAGCATTTT
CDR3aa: CASSYSTGVNQPQHF

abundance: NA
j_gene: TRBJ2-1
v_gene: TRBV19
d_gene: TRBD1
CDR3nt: TGTGCCAGTAGTTCGACAGGGGGCCCCTACAATGAGCAGTTCTTC
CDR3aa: CASSSTGGPYNEQFF

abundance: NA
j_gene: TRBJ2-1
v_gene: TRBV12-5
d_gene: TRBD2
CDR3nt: TGTGCTAGTGGTTTGGGAGCGGGGGGGCCGGCTAATGAGCAGTTCTTC
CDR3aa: CASGLGAGGPANEQFF

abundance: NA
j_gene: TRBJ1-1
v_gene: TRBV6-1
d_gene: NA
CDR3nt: TGTGCCAGCATTAGCGGGACACGGAATAATGAAGCTTTCTTT
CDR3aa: CASISGTRNNEAFF

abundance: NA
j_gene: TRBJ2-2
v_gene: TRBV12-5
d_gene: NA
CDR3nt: TGTGCTAGTGGTTTGACCGGACAGTCGAACACCGGGGAGCTGTTTTTT
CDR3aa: CASGLTGQSNTGELFF

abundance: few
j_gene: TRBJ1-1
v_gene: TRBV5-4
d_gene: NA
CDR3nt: TGTGCCAGCAGCACCCGGACAGCACCCACTGAAGCTTTCTTT
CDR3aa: CASSTRTAPTEAFF

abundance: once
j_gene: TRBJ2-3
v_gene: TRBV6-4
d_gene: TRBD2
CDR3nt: TGTGCCAGCAGTGAAGGTTTCAGCGGGAGTGGCACAGATACGCAGTATTTT
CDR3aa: CASSEGFSGSGTDTQYF

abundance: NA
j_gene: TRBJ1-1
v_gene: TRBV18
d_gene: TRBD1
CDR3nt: TGTGCCAGCTCACTTACAGGGGTCACTGAAGCTTTCTTT
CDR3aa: CASSLTGVTEAFF

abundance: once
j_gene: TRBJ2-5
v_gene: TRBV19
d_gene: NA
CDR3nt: TGTGCCAGTAGTACCCGCCGGGGGACAGCTCAAGAGACCCAGTACTTC
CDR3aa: CASSTRRGTAQETQYF

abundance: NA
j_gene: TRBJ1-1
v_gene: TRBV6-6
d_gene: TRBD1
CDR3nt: TGTGCCAGCAAAGCACAGGGGACTGAAGCTTTCTTT
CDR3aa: CASKAQGTEAFF

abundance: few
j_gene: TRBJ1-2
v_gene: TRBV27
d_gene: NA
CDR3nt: TGTGCCACCAACCCTACCGGGACACTTTATGGCTACACCTTC
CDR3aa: CATNPTGTLYGYTF

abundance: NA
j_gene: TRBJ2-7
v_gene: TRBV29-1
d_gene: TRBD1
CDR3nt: TGCAGCGGGGGGACAGGGATATCCTACGAGCAGTACTTC
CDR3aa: CSGGTGISYEQYF

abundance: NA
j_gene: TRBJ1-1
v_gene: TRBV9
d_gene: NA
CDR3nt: TGTGCCAGCAGCGTAGCTGCAGTCAAGAACACTGAAGCTTTCTTT
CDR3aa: CASSVAAVKNTEAFF

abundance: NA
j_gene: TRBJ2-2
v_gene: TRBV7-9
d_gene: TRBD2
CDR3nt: TGTGCCAGCCAGGTGGGAGGGCCCGGGGAGCTGTTTTTT
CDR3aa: CASQVGGPGELFF

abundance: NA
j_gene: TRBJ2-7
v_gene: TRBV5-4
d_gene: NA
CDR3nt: TGTGCCAGCAGCTTTCAGGGTATTTCCTACGAGCAGTACTTC
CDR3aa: CASSFQGISYEQYF

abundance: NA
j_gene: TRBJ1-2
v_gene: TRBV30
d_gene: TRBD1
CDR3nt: TGTGCCTGGAGGGTTGGGACAGACTATGGCTACACCTTC
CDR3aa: CAWRVGTDYGYTF

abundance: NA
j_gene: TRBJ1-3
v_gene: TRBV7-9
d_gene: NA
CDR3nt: TGTGCCAGCAGCTTTCAGGCAGGGGCTGGAAACACCATATATTTT
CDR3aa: CASSFQAGAGNTIYF

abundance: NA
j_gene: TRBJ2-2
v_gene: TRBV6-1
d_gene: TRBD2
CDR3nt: TGTGCCAGCAGTGGATTTAGCGGGAGATCCGGGGAGCTGTTTTTT
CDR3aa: CASSGFSGRSGELFF

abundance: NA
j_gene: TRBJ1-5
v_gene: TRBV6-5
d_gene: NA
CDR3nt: TGTGCCAGCAGTCCTCAGGGCTTCAATCAGCCCCAGCATTTT
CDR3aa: CASSPQGFNQPQHF